A single sample is the source of the 26 T cell receptor beta chains below, sequenced in a study of T-cell reconstitution after alpha-beta-depleted transplantation in children. TCRbeta library construction was performed incorporating unique molecular identifiers. One entry per CDR3 protein results from TCRdb running MiXCR on the PCR reads. The data show about 640,000 distinct CDR3 sequences, approximately 16% seen once. This specimen was PBMCs from the stem cell graft donor, taken from the stem cell graft. Every receptor here comes from a human donor who donated a stem cell graft to a child with acute myeloid leukemia.

This clonotype was counted ten times or more. The J gene is TRBJ2-1, the V gene TRBV29-1; the D gene could be TRBD1 or TRBD2 (5 bases each). Trimming took off 6 bases at V and 9 bases at J, with 21 bases between the two ends. Germline V CDR1 and CDR2: SQVTM, ANQGSEA. There are 14 residues in the CDR3. The CDR3 sequence is CSVSTGPLDFEQFF. The CDR3 region has the DNA TGCAGCGTCTCAACGGGACCTTTGGATTTTGAGCAGTTCTTC.

This clonotype was seen repeatedly, ten times or more. The CDR3 sequence: CASSPGLKVGTDTQYF. CDR3 nucleotide sequence: TGTGCCAGCAGTCCCGGACTCAAAGTGGGCACAGATACGCAGTATTTT. The chain is built from TRBV12-3 or TRBV12-4 and TRBJ2-3, with D tentatively TRBD2 (5 bases). V was cut by 5 bases and J by 1 base, with 16 bases left in between. The CDR3 is 16 residues long.

A few counts support this clonotype. The rearrangement uses TRBV7-9 and TRBJ1-4, with no clear D. The CDR3 has 14 residues. V lost 4 bases, J lost 6 bases, and 12 bases lay in between. Germline V CDR1 and CDR2: SEHNR, FQNEAQ (reference sequence). The CDR3 DNA sequence: TGTGCCAGCAGCTCTTTGACGAACGATGAAAAACTGTTTTTT. Translated: CASSSLTNDEKLFF.

This clonotype was seen at least ten times. The chain combines TRBV13 with TRBJ1-1; the match to TRBD1 covers 7 bases. Germline loops: CDR1 PRHDT, CDR2 FYEKMQ (reference sequence). The trim removed 5 bases at V and 0 bases at J, leaving 3 bases unmatched. The CDR3 length is 14 residues. The DNA for the CDR3 is TGTGCCAGCAGCGGCGGGACAGTGAACACTGAAGCTTTCTTT. This translates into CASSGGTVNTEAFF.

The table lists this clonotype with many counts. The chain couples TRBV29-1 to TRBJ2-4; D gene uncertain. The CDR3 loop spans 12 amino acids. The germline CDR1 and CDR2 sequences are SQVTM and ANQGSEA. Trimming stripped 2 bases from V and 6 bases from J, with 8 bases between. The CDR3 sequence: CSVEIQGNIQYF. DNA for the CDR3: TGCAGCGTTGAAATCCAAGGAAACATTCAGTACTTC.

The rearrangement joins TRBV12-3 or TRBV12-4 to TRBJ2-3, with TRBD1 matching over 10 bases. With 8 bases clipped from V and 0 bases from J, the junction kept 14 bases outside the gene matches. The CDR3 loop spans 18 amino acids. CDR3 residues: CASGRGQGKSSSTDTQYF. The CDR3 DNA reads TGTGCCAGCGGACGGGGACAGGGGAAAAGTAGTAGCACAGATACGCAGTATTTT.

This clonotype appeared a few times. V is TRBV21-1 and J is TRBJ2-7; the table's D gene call, TRBD1, was not cross checked with the DNA. TRBV21-1 is designated a pseudogene. The CDR3 consists of 15 residues. The CDR3: CASSKATGGGYEQYV. CDR3 DNA: TGTGCCAGCAGCAAAGCGACAGGGGGCGGCTACGAGCAGTACGTC.

At least ten counts were recorded for this clonotype. This chain connects TRBV20-1 to TRBJ1-2; TRBD1 matches 12 bases. The CDR3 covers 13 residues. Germline V gene lookup returns CDR1 DFQATT and CDR2 SNEGSKA (reference sequence). Trimming took 6 bases from V and 8 from J; bases not matched to a gene: 7. The CDR3, as DNA: TGCAGTGCCCCGGGACAGGGGGCATGGGGCTACACCTTC. This encodes CSAPGQGAWGYTF.

The table lists this clonotype with a few counts. This chain connects TRBV25-1 to TRBJ2-7; 9 positions match TRBD2. Unmatched junction bases numbered 7, after V lost 4 bases and J lost 3 bases. Germline assignment: CDR1 MGHDK and CDR2 SYGVNS. The CDR3 loop spans 15 amino acids. CDR3 coding DNA: TGTGCCAGCAGTGCCATAGCGGGGGACCACTACGAGCAGTACTTC. It yields the protein CASSAIAGDHYEQYF.

This clonotype has just a few counts. This sequence joins TRBV7-9 and TRBJ1-5; TRBD1 might be the D (5 bases). Germline V gives CDR1 SEHNR, CDR2 FQNEAQ (reference sequence). V was trimmed by 4 bases and J by 6 bases, leaving 10 bases between them. The CDR3 runs 13 residues. This chain's CDR3 is CASSSNGAQPQHF. CDR3 nucleotide sequence: TGTGCCAGCAGCTCAAACGGGGCTCAGCCCCAGCATTTT.

This clonotype showed up many times. This chain links TRBV4-2 with TRBJ2-7; 8 bases match TRBD1. Trimming at V came to 5 bases and at J to 3 bases, leaving 9 bases not matched to a gene. The CDR3 is 15 residues long. CDR1 is LGHNA, CDR2 YNFKEQ, per germline. The CDR3 spells CASSSGQGRGYEQYF. The CDR3 nucleotides read TGTGCCAGCAGCTCCGGACAGGGTAGAGGCTACGAGCAGTACTTC.

This clonotype came up many times. The V gene is TRBV7-2, the J gene TRBJ2-5, with 7 bases matching TRBD2. The CDR3 totals 14 residues. Unmatched junction bases numbered 8, after V lost 3 bases and J lost 7 bases. Germline loops: CDR1 SGHTA, CDR2 FQGNSA. CDR3 region: CASSFPGTKATQYF. The CDR3 bases are TGTGCCAGCAGCTTCCCCGGGACTAAGGCGACCCAGTACTTC.

The sample holds many counts of this clonotype. The rearrangement links TRBV3-1 to TRBJ2-5, with 9 bases fitting TRBD1. J gave up 4 bases and V 4 bases, and 4 bases lay outside the gene matches. Germline CDR1 is LGHDT and CDR2 is YNNKEL (reference sequence). This CDR3 region has 14 residues. This CDR3 is CASSLPGQGETQYF. The CDR3 nucleotides are TGTGCCAGCAGCCTTCCGGGACAGGGAGAGACCCAGTACTTC.

There are many counts of this clonotype. This chain connects TRBV15 to TRBJ2-7, with D possibly TRBD1 on 6 matching bases. V lost 0 bases and J lost 3, with 18 bases in between. Per germline, CDR1 LNHNV and CDR2 YYDKDF (reference sequence). CDR3 length: 17 residues. This CDR3 is CATSRDRGQGFLYEQYF. CDR3 nucleotide sequence: TGTGCCACCAGCAGAGACCGCGGGCAGGGGTTCCTCTACGAGCAGTACTTC.

This clonotype has a count of ten or more. The chain carries TRBV6-5 and TRBJ2-7; weak D call: TRBD1 (8 bases). The CDR3 consists of 12 residues. Germline values: CDR1 MNHEY, CDR2 SVGAGI. V was cut by 10 bases and J by 7 bases, with 17 bases left in between. CDR3 amino acids: CATRTGRGEQYV. CDR3 nucleotide sequence: TGTGCCACCCGGACAGGGAGGGGGGAGCAGTACGTC.

This clonotype was observed many times. The chain couples TRBV20-1 to TRBJ1-2; TRBD1 might be the D (5 bases). The germline CDR1 and CDR2 sequences are DFQATT and SNEGSKA (reference sequence). Trimming shortened V by 2 bases and J by 3 bases, and 19 bases separated the two germline ends. This CDR3 is built from 16 residues. The CDR3 DNA follows: TGCAGTGCTAGACCGCCCGGGGGGGAGGGGCACTATGGCTACACCTTC. Encoded protein: CSARPPGGEGHYGYTF.

The chain employs TRBV20-1 and TRBJ2-3, with D tentatively TRBD1 or TRBD2 (5 bases each). Trimming removed 7 bases at V and 7 bases at J, with 12 bases between. The length of the CDR3 is 11 residues. Germline CDR1 reads DFQATT; CDR2 reads SNEGSKA (reference sequence). The CDR3 DNA is TGCAGTGTTACCGGGACGCATACGCAGTATTTT. It encodes CSVTGTHTQYF.

The chain recombines TRBV5-6 with TRBJ1-1; D remains unclear. V gave up 4 bases and J gave up 0 bases, with 13 bases separating them. The CDR3 covers 15 residues. Germline lookup yields CDR1 SGHDT and CDR2 YYEEEE. The CDR3: CASSPTVGVNTEAFF. The CDR3 nucleotides read TGTGCCAGCAGCCCGACCGTCGGGGTGAACACTGAAGCTTTCTTT.

The chain links TRBV4-3 to TRBJ2-1; D may be TRBD1 (5 bases). The germline V and J ends were trimmed by 1 base and 1 base, with 14 bases remaining between them. From germline, CDR1 is LGHNA and CDR2 YSLEER. This CDR3 comprises 17 residues. CDR3 amino acids: CASSQGYRQQSYNEQFF. CDR3 sequence (DNA): TGCGCCAGCAGCCAAGGTTACAGGCAACAGTCCTACAATGAGCAGTTCTTC.

This chain uses TRBV4-1 with TRBJ2-2, with 11 bases matching TRBD2. This CDR3 has 16 amino acids. The trim removed 3 bases at V and 3 bases at J, leaving 3 bases unmatched. The germline CDR1 and CDR2 sequences are MGHRA and YSYEKL. The CDR3 is CASSHGLAGHTGELFF. The DNA of the CDR3 is TGCGCCAGCAGCCACGGACTAGCGGGTCACACCGGGGAGCTGTTTTTT.

This clonotype appeared a few times. The genes are TRBV25-1 and TRBJ1-4; 9 bases map to TRBD1. Germline lookup yields CDR1 MGHDK and CDR2 SYGVNS. Trimming took 4 bases from V and 0 from J; bases not matched to a gene: 6. The CDR3 spans 17 residues. CDR3: CASSGTGEAPTNEKLFF. DNA of the CDR3: TGTGCCAGCAGTGGGACAGGGGAGGCCCCAACTAATGAAAAACTGTTTTTT.

The CDR3 is CASSPKGQGVTDTQYF. The CDR3 region has the DNA TGCGCCAGCAGCCCCAAAGGACAGGGCGTAACAGATACGCAGTATTTT. The chain recombines TRBV5-1 with TRBJ2-3; 8 bases match TRBD1. V lost 4 bases to trimming and J lost 3 bases; unmatched junction nucleotides: 10. CDR1 is SGHRS, CDR2 YFSETQ, per germline. CDR3 size: 16 residues.

The chain combines TRBV12-3 or TRBV12-4 with TRBJ1-2; 9 nucleotides match TRBD1. There are 15 residues in the CDR3. V lost 6 bases, J lost 2 bases, and 7 bases stayed unmatched. This CDR3 is CASSRSGTGNYGYTF. In nucleotides, the CDR3 is TGTGCCAGCAGCCGATCCGGGACAGGGAACTATGGCTACACCTTC.

This clonotype appeared many times. The chain is built from TRBV20-1 and TRBJ1-5; 7 bases fit TRBD1. CDR1 is DFQATT and CDR2 is SNEGSKA in the germline V gene (reference sequence). This CDR3 spans 14 amino acids. Unmatched junction bases numbered 5, after V lost 4 bases and J lost 2 bases. The CDR3 region is CSAKAGTGNQPQHF. CDR3 nucleotides: TGCAGTGCTAAAGCCGGGACAGGCAATCAGCCCCAGCATTTT.

This chain uses TRBV28 with TRBJ2-5, with D perhaps matching TRBD2 (5 bases). From germline, CDR1 is MDHEN and CDR2 SYDVKM. V was trimmed by 5 bases and J by 5 bases, leaving 9 bases between them. This CDR3 has 12 residues. CDR3 protein: CASSPLAETQYF. The CDR3 DNA sequence: TGTGCCAGCAGTCCATTAGCGGAGACCCAGTACTTC.

In its sample, this clonotype was seen many times. The chain couples TRBV20-1 to TRBJ2-5; possibly TRBD1 or TRBD2 for D (6 bases each). Germline V gene data show CDR1 as DFQATT and CDR2 as SNEGSKA (reference sequence). V lost 1 base and J lost 3, with 15 bases in between. CDR3 size: 15 residues. The CDR3 is CSARGGAGPKETQYF. Written as DNA, the CDR3 is TGCAGTGCTAGAGGGGGGGCGGGGCCCAAAGAGACCCAGTACTTC.